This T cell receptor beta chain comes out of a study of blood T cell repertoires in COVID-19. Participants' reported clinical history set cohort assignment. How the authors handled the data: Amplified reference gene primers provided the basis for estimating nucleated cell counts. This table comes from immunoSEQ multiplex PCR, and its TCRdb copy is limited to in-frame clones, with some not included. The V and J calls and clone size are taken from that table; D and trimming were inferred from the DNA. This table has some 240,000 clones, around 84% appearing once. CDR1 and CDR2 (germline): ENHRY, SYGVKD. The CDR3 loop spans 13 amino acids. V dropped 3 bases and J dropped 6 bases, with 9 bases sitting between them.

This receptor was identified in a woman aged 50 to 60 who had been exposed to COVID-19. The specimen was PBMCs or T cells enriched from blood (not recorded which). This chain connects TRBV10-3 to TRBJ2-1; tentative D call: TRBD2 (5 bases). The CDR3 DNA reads TGTGCCATCAGTGACGACTATATCAATGAGCAGTTCTTC. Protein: CAISDDYINEQFF.